Presented here are 4 T cell receptor beta chains from one specimen sequenced in a study of T cell responses to AZD1222 COVID-19 vaccine (dated by TCRdb to the early 2020s). The library was obtained by the immunoSEQ multiplex PCR assay. TCRdb stores this immuneACCESS table with in-frame sequences only. Part of the clones is absent; in the studies checked, under half of the shortfall reflects unresolved V genes, and no reason is known for the rest. In this sample the table shows 50,000 to 70,000 clones, more than 80% of which occur a single time. Jointly, the top ten make up 15% to 20% of the sample. The sample's time point label is to be understood as: baseline before first vaccination. According to the study, the label for this sample's treatment or condition signals: meningococcal conjugate vaccine given as trial control. The sample in question was peripheral blood, obtained on day 0 of MenACWY control vaccination. The receptors shown here come from an adult in good health.

The genes are TRBV28 and TRBJ1-3; D gene ambiguous. Germline CDR1 MDHEN, CDR2 SYDVKM. Trimming removed 6 bases at V and 0 bases at J, with 6 bases between. The CDR3 loop spans 13 amino acids. The CDR3 spells CASSPHSGNTIYF. Written as DNA, the CDR3 is TGTGCCAGCAGCCCACACTCTGGAAACACCATATATTTT.

This clone is a singleton in its sample. The rearrangement joins TRBV10-1 to TRBJ2-1, with 15 bases matching TRBD2. CDR3 length: 16 amino acids. The junction had 4 bases not matched to a gene; V was cut back by 10 bases and J by 0 bases. Germline lookup yields CDR1 WNHNN and CDR2 SYGVQD (reference sequence). The CDR3 spells CATGTSGRRSYNEQFF. DNA of the CDR3: TGCGCCACCGGGACTAGCGGGAGGCGCTCCTACAATGAGCAGTTCTTC.

The chain is built from TRBV5-5 and TRBJ2-7; a possible D gene is TRBD1 (5 bases). The CDR3 sequence is 13 residues long. Trimming left V 1 base short and J 6 bases short, with 11 bases between. The V gene's germline CDR1 is SGHKS and CDR2 YYEKEE (reference sequence). The CDR3 protein is CASSLNQGPEQYF. CDR3 nucleotide sequence: TGTGCCAGCAGCTTGAATCAGGGTCCCGAGCAGTACTTC.

V is TRBV4-1 and J is TRBJ1-5, with TRBD1 matching 7 bases. The CDR3 spans 16 residues. The junction had 6 bases not matched to a gene; V was cut back by 4 bases and J by 0 bases. Germline V gene sequence: CDR1 MGHRA, CDR2 YSYEKL. In DNA, the CDR3 is TGCGCCAGCAGCCGTAACCAGGGGGTTAGCAATCAGCCCCAGCATTTT. It translates to CASSRNQGVSNQPQHF.